The 21 T cell receptor beta chains reported below all come from one sample, sequenced in a study of blood T cell repertoires in COVID-19. Clones were sequenced by immunoSEQ multiplex PCR, and TCRdb holds only the in-frame ones, with some missing. Of 200,000 to 250,000 clones in the sample, 80% to 85% are singletons; the top ten hold around 3.4%. The sample consisted of peripheral blood. The receptors come from a woman aged 18-29 years with acute or convalescent COVID-19.

The chain combines TRBV28 with TRBJ2-7, with a weak D call TRBD2 (5 bases). The ends were cut back, 6 bases at V and 2 bases at J, with 20 bases in the middle. CDR1 MDHEN and CDR2 SYDVKM come from the germline V gene. The CDR3 runs to 16 residues. The CDR3 nucleotides are TGTGCCAGCAGCAGCATCGGAGCGGACCGGGCCTACGAGCAGTACTTC. This encodes CASSSIGADRAYEQYF.

V is TRBV27 and J is TRBJ2-3, with D possibly TRBD2 on 6 matching bases. The CDR3 is 17 amino acids. The ends were cut back, 5 bases at V and 8 bases at J, with 26 bases in the middle. Germline V gene sequence: CDR1 MNHEY, CDR2 SMNVEV (reference sequence). CDR3 sequence: CASSPPGFGGRSSTQYF. CDR3 nucleotides: TGTGCCAGCAGTCCGCCCGGGTTCGGGGGACGATCTAGTACGCAGTATTTT.

V usage is TRBV6-5 and J usage is TRBJ2-1; 7 bases agree with TRBD2. Germline CDR1 reads MNHEY; CDR2 reads SVGAGI. This CDR3 region has 16 residues. The V segment lost 3 bases and the J segment 7 bases; nucleotides outside the gene matches: 12. CDR3 nucleotides: TGTGCCAGCAGTTATCAAGCGGGGATAGGTTTGAATGAGCAGTTCTTC. Protein sequence: CASSYQAGIGLNEQFF.

J is TRBJ1-2 and V is TRBV3-1 (or the pseudogene TRBV3-2); the D gene is possibly TRBD1 (5 bases). CDR3 length: 13 residues. The V gene's germline CDR1 is LGHDT and CDR2 YNNKEL (reference sequence). Deletions cut 4 bases from V and 4 bases from J, with 10 bases between. Written as DNA, the CDR3 is TGTGCCAGCAGCCTTTCAGACAGCTATGGCTACACCTTC. This gives the protein CASSLSDSYGYTF.

This chain joins TRBV7-6 and TRBJ1-2, with TRBD1 matching 7 bases. From germline, CDR1 is SGHVS and CDR2 FNYEAQ. This CDR3 contains 15 residues. V was pared by 1 base and J by 2 bases, with 4 bases of the junction left unmatched. This CDR3 is CASSLGRDRNYGYTF. The DNA of the CDR3 is TGTGCCAGCAGCTTAGGAAGGGACAGAAACTATGGCTACACCTTC.

A few counts support this clone. The rearrangement links TRBV5-1 to TRBJ1-6; D uncertain. V was cut by 0 bases and J by 9 bases, with 7 bases left in between. The CDR3 runs to 13 residues. Germline CDR1 and CDR2: SGHRS and YFSETQ. CDR3 loop: CASSLAGSSPLHF. The CDR3 DNA is TGCGCCAGCAGCTTGGCTGGGAGTTCACCCCTCCACTTT.

The chain carries TRBV7-2 and TRBJ2-3; D unresolved. CDR1 and CDR2 from the germline V gene are SGHTA and FQGNSA. The V end was cut by 1 base, the J end by 1 base, with 9 bases between. This CDR3 contains 15 residues. The CDR3 loop reads CASSLGGLGTDTQYF. The CDR3 DNA reads as TGTGCCAGCAGCTTAGGTGGCCTTGGCACAGATACGCAGTATTTT.

This chain uses TRBV5-4 with TRBJ2-7; D possibly corresponds to TRBD2 (6 bases). This CDR3 is 15 amino acids long. Germline CDR1 reads SGHNT; CDR2 reads YYREEE (reference sequence). V lost 4 bases to trimming and J lost 0 bases, with 14 bases between them. CDR3 DNA sequence: TGTGCCAGCAGCCAAGGTGGGACTTACTCCTACGAGCAGTACTTC. Translating it yields CASSQGGTYSYEQYF.

This CDR3 is CASSEYGTRQGKETQYF. CDR3 sequence (DNA): TGTGCCAGCAGTGAGTATGGGACGCGGCAGGGGAAAGAGACCCAGTACTTC. J is TRBJ2-5 and V is TRBV2, with a possible D match to TRBD1 (6 bases). CDR1 is SNHLY, CDR2 FYNNEI, per germline. The length of the CDR3 is 17 residues. V lost 3 bases and J lost 3, with 20 bases in between.

The rearrangement joins TRBV6-1 to TRBJ2-2; maybe TRBD2 (5 bases). V lost 1 base, J lost 2 bases, and 11 bases lay in between. This CDR3 comprises 16 residues. CDR1 is MNHNS and CDR2 is SASEGT in the germline V gene. The CDR3 spells CASSEVEGVNTGELFF. The DNA for the CDR3 is TGTGCCAGCAGTGAAGTAGAGGGAGTTAACACCGGGGAGCTGTTTTTT.

The chain has TRBV30 and TRBJ2-7; D perhaps matches TRBD2 (5 bases). The germline V gene encodes CDR1 GTSNPN and CDR2 SVGIG (reference sequence). The length of the CDR3 is 11 residues. The V end was cut by 5 bases, the J end by 6 bases, with 11 bases between. This CDR3 reads CAWDLRGEQYF. DNA of the CDR3: TGTGCCTGGGACCTTCGGGGCGAGCAGTACTTC.

The V gene is TRBV3-1 (or the pseudogene TRBV3-2), the J gene TRBJ1-5; no clear D. Per germline, CDR1 LGHDT and CDR2 YNNKEL (reference sequence). The CDR3 is 13 residues long. V was trimmed by 0 bases and J by 11 bases, leaving 11 bases between them. CDR3 sequence reads: CASSQDEVSAQHF. In DNA form, the CDR3 reads TGTGCCAGCAGCCAAGATGAGGTCTCTGCCCAGCATTTT.

The chain links TRBV29-1 to TRBJ2-3; D is possibly TRBD2 (5 bases). Germline CDR1 reads SQVTM; CDR2 reads ANQGSEA. There are 14 residues in the CDR3. The V and J ends lost 6 bases and 2 bases respectively, with 15 bases between them. The CDR3: CSVTGNTLTDTQYF. For the CDR3, the DNA is TGCAGCGTCACCGGGAACACCCTCACAGATACGCAGTATTTT.

The chain links TRBV4-2 to TRBJ2-1, with D possibly TRBD1 on 5 matching bases. The CDR3 totals 15 residues. V shed 2 bases and J shed 2 bases, with 10 bases lying between them. Germline V gene data show CDR1 as LGHNA and CDR2 as YNFKEQ. The CDR3 nucleotides are TGTGCCAGCAGCCAACAGGGTCCCCCCTACAATGAGCAGTTCTTC. Translated: CASSQQGPPYNEQFF.

The rearrangement joins TRBV29-1 to TRBJ2-1; D may be TRBD1 (6 bases). The CDR3 loop spans 13 amino acids. Trimming cost V 2 bases and J 4 bases, with 9 bases left between them. Germline-derived CDR1 and CDR2 are SQVTM and ANQGSEA. In DNA, the CDR3 is TGCAGCGTTGAAAAAGGGGGTTACAATGAGCAGTTCTTC. This translates into CSVEKGGYNEQFF.

The CDR3 spells CARTGADPLHF. CDR3 nucleotides: TGTGCCAGGACAGGGGCGGATCCCCTCCACTTT. This chain joins TRBV18 and TRBJ1-6; TRBD1 matches 8 bases. V lost 9 bases and J lost 13; bases outside the gene matches: 5. CDR1 and CDR2 (germline): KGHSH, LQKENI. The CDR3 runs 11 residues.

In this sample, this clone turned up a few times. The genes are TRBV6-4 and TRBJ1-2; TRBD1 matches 8 bases. The CDR3 is made up of 15 amino acids. CDR1 MRHNA and CDR2 SNTAGT come from the germline V gene. The V gene end was trimmed by 2 bases and the J gene end by 8 bases; junction bases not matched to a gene: 10. The CDR3, as DNA: TGTGCCAGCAGTGACGGCCCGGGACAGGTGAACGGCTACACCTTC. It yields the protein CASSDGPGQVNGYTF.

The genes are TRBV6-4 and TRBJ2-2, with D unresolved. The germline CDR1 and CDR2 sequences are MRHNA and SNTAGT. V lost 1 base and J lost 5, with 5 bases in between. The CDR3 spans 13 residues. DNA for the CDR3: TGTGCCAGCAGTGACTTCGGGACCGGGGAGCTGTTTTTT. Translation: CASSDFGTGELFF.

The J gene is TRBJ2-1, the V gene TRBV4-3; D not certain. V lost 4 bases, J lost 8 bases, and 12 bases lay in between. In germline, CDR1 is LGHNA, CDR2 YSLEER. The CDR3 has 13 residues. The CDR3 region is CASSPLSGHEQFF. In DNA, the CDR3 is TGCGCCAGCAGCCCCTTGTCAGGCCATGAGCAGTTCTTC.

The chain links TRBV11-2 to TRBJ2-7; unclear D gene. Trimming took 0 bases from V and 0 from J, leaving 9 bases between them. Germline V lookup: CDR1 SGHAT, CDR2 FQNNGV. The CDR3 runs to 15 residues. The CDR3 here is CASSLDKLFSYEQYF. CDR3 coding DNA: TGTGCCAGCAGCTTAGACAAACTTTTCTCCTACGAGCAGTACTTC.

This sequence joins TRBV4-1 and TRBJ1-5; TRBD1 aligns across 10 bases. The CDR3 loop spans 20 amino acids. V was clipped by 3 bases and J by 2 bases; unmatched bases: 16. CDR1 MGHRA and CDR2 YSYEKL come from the germline V gene. The CDR3 region is CASSHGLLRDRGSGNQPQHF. CDR3 DNA: TGCGCCAGCAGCCATGGCCTTTTAAGGGACAGGGGAAGTGGCAATCAGCCCCAGCATTTT.